This is a list of T cell receptor beta chains from one sample in a study of neoadjuvant anti-PD-1 for oral cavity cancer. TCRdb keeps only in-frame clones here, not all; method: immunoSEQ multiplex PCR. The data contain 24,000 or so clones, 25% to 30% of them seen just once; the ten biggest clones take up around 17%. Sequences were derived from tumor tissue, sampled after nivolumab (anti-PD-1) treatment. The receptors stem from a person aged 35 to 85 with oral cavity squamous cell carcinoma. The CDR3 runs from the conserved cysteine through the conserved F or W. Each record gives: J gene, clone size, V gene, D gene, CDR3 DNA, CDR3 protein. D genes are given only for firm matches. Expanded clones are given a class, and other clones once, few, many or no size at all.

>TRBJ1-6|.|TRBV11-2|TRBD1
TGTGCCAGCAGCCCTCCGGGACAGGGTAGCAGGCTGAGTTCACCCCTCCACTTT
CASSPPGQGSRLSSPLHF
>TRBJ1-5|few|TRBV28|.
TGTGCCAGCAGTTTCTATACAGGACAGAATCAGCCCCAGCATTTT
CASSFYTGQNQPQHF
>TRBJ1-1|.|TRBV12-5|.
TGTGCTAGTGGTCGAGTTCTTTGGAACACTGAAGCTTTCTTT
CASGRVLWNTEAFF
>TRBJ2-1|.|TRBV10-2|TRBD2
TGCGCCAGCACCTCCGGGACTAGCGGCTACAATGAGCAGTTCTTC
CASTSGTSGYNEQFF
>TRBJ2-7|few|TRBV6-1|.
TGTGCCAGCAGCCAATCCCAGGGCCCTTGGCACGAGCAGTACTTC
CASSQSQGPWHEQYF
>TRBJ2-1|.|TRBV9|.
TGTGCCAGCAGCGTAGTTGGGGGTACCTACAATGAGCAGTTCTTC
CASSVVGGTYNEQFF
>TRBJ1-5|few|TRBV7-8|.
TGTGCCAGCAGCTTAGTACCCCGAGGGGGCAATCAGCCCCAGCATTTT
CASSLVPRGGNQPQHF
>TRBJ2-2|few|TRBV6-5|.
TGTGCCAGCCTCGGGGGTAACACCGGGGAGCTGTTTTTT
CASLGGNTGELFF
>TRBJ1-2|.|TRBV28|TRBD1
TGTGCCAGCAGCACGACAGGGAACACGGATGGCTACACCTTC
CASSTTGNTDGYTF
>TRBJ2-1|.|TRBV9|.
TGTGCCAGCAGCGACGATGGTACCTACAATGAGCAGTTCTTC
CASSDDGTYNEQFF
>TRBJ2-3|few|TRBV27|.
TGTGCCAGCAGTCAGATCCCGGGTACGCAGTATTTT
CASSQIPGTQYF
>TRBJ2-6|few|TRBV29-1|.
TGCAGCGTTACCCAATCTGGGGCCAACGTCCTGACTTTC
CSVTQSGANVLTF
>TRBJ1-6|.|TRBV4-2|TRBD1
TGTGCCAGCAGCCAAGCTAGGGGGACAGGTAATTCACCCCTCCACTTT
CASSQARGTGNSPLHF
>TRBJ2-3|.|TRBV5-1|TRBD2
TGCGCCAGCAGCTTGGAGTCAACTAGCGCGGGGGTTTATACGCAGTATTTT
CASSLESTSAGVYTQYF
>TRBJ1-2|many|TRBV14|TRBD1
TGTGCCAGCAGCCAAGCAAGGGGGCATGGCTACACCTTC
CASSQARGHGYTF
>TRBJ1-2|many|TRBV6-6|.
TGTGCCAGCAGCCACGTGGATAGGGTCTATGGCTACACCTTC
CASSHVDRVYGYTF
>TRBJ1-5|many|TRBV6-6|.
TGTGCCAGCAGCCCGCAATGGGCCCGTGATCAGCCCCAGCATTTT
CASSPQWARDQPQHF
>TRBJ2-1|many|TRBV7-6|.
TGTGCCAGCAGCTCTTCCGGGGGCAATGAGCAGTTCTTC
CASSSSGGNEQFF
>TRBJ2-3|.|TRBV12-5|TRBD2
TGTGCTAGTGGTCAACCCTGGACTAGCTTCGATACGCAGTATTTT
CASGQPWTSFDTQYF
>TRBJ1-2|few|TRBV18|.
TGTGCCAGCTCACCAGTAGGGGACTATGGCTACACCTTC
CASSPVGDYGYTF
>TRBJ1-6|.|TRBV9|.
TGTGCCAGCAGCGCCCGTGATGGGGGAAATTCACCCCTCCACTTT
CASSARDGGNSPLHF
>TRBJ1-1|.|TRBV5-6|.
TGTGCCAGCAGCCCCGGACCGGGCAGCACTGAAGCTTTCTTT
CASSPGPGSTEAFF
>TRBJ2-2|.|TRBV28|.
TGTGCCAGCAGTTTAGGGGTAGGACAGAGGAACACCGGGGAGCTGTTTTTT
CASSLGVGQRNTGELFF
>TRBJ1-2|few|TRBV7-9|.
TGTGCCAGCAGAAGGGACGTTTATGGCTACACCTTC
CASRRDVYGYTF
>TRBJ1-2|few|TRBV2|.
TGTGCCAGCAGTGCGGACAACTATGGCTACACCTTC
CASSADNYGYTF
>TRBJ2-3|few|TRBV7-6|.
TGTGCCAGCAGCTTAAGCGGAAACACAGATACGCAGTATTTT
CASSLSGNTDTQYF
>TRBJ1-2|.|TRBV28|TRBD1
TGTGCCAGCAGTTTTCCGGGACAGGGACATGGCTACACCTTC
CASSFPGQGHGYTF
>TRBJ2-6|few|TRBV4-1|.
TGCGCCAGCAGCCTGGGACCGGAGGTTGGGGCCAACGTCCTGACTTTC
CASSLGPEVGANVLTF
>TRBJ1-1|many|TRBV10-3|TRBD1
TGTGCCATCAGGACGACAGGGGCCGCCGACACTGAAGCTTTCTTT
CAIRTTGAADTEAFF
>TRBJ2-7|few|TRBV6-1|.
TGTGCCAGCACCGGTCTCCGAGGGAACCACTACGAGCAGTACTTC
CASTGLRGNHYEQYF
>TRBJ1-5|.|TRBV27|.
TGTGCCAGCAGTGACGGACCGCTATGGCAGCCCCAGCATTTT
CASSDGPLWQPQHF
>TRBJ2-5|.|TRBV5-5|.
TGTGCCAGCAGATCTCGTTTTGGCGGGGCGGAAGAGACCCAGTACTTC
CASRSRFGGAEETQYF